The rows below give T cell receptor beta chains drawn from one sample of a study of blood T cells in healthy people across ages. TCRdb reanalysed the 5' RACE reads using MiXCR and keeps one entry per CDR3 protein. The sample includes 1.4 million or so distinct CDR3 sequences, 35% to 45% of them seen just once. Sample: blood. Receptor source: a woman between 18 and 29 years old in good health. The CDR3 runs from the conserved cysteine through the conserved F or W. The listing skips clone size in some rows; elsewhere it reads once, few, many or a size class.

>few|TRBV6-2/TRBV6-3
CASSPEWGHGYGYTF
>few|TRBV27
CASSFGRKAFF
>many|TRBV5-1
CASSLGSTDTQYF
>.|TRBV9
CASSVDDVGSSYNEQYF
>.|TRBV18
CASPGAGGREDTQYF
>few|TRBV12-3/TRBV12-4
CASRRSGGLGYEQYF
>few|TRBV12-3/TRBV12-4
CASSGTETGELFF
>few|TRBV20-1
CSAGRTPDSNQPQHF
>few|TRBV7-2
CASSLGQGIHTF
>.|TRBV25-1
CASSEPRGSDTQYF
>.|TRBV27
CASSPIRSGGSEQFF
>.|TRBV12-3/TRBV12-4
CASSYGPAGEQYF
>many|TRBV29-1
CSVEGGQGMAYEQYF
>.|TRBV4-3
CASSQASTPPAEQYF
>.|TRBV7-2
CASSLNRGLVTF
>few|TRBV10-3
CAITGTSGGYNEQFF
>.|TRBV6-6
CASRGLAGSDGTQYF
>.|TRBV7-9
CASSLAGGFSTDTQYF
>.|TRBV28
CASSLWTVSMNTEAFF
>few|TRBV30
CARGRLAEQFF